This TCR beta chain was captured by sequencing in a study of response to subunit inactivated influenza vaccine. Germline CDR1 and CDR2: SGHRS and YFSETQ. The CDR3 is made up of 12 amino acids. With 1 base clipped from V and 12 bases from J, the junction kept 4 bases outside the gene matches. MiXCR, applied by TCRdb to the RT-PCR reads, yields one record per CDR3 protein. Of about 700,000 distinct CDR3 sequences listed, 14% are singletons. This clonotype showed up many times. Its matching antigen is unknown. Points from the study as a whole: New T cells are recruited in small numbers by each seasonal influenza vaccination, according to the authors' suggestion.

The receptor was derived from a man aged 45-60 years who received an inactivated influenza vaccine. The specimen comprised PBMCs from blood, sampled 14 to 15 days before vaccination. This chain links TRBV5-1 with TRBJ2-1, with TRBD1 matching over 7 bases. DNA of the CDR3: TGCGCCAGCAGCTTGACGGACAGGATGCAGTTCTTC. The encoded protein is CASSLTDRMQFF. Full variable domain (missing parts from reference TRBV5-1 and TRBJ2-1): KAGVTQTPRYLIKTRGQQVTLSCSPISGHRSVSWYQQTPGQGLQFLFEYFSETQRNKGNFPGRFSGRQFSNSRSEMNVSTLELGDSALYLCASSLTDRMQFFGPGTRLTVL.